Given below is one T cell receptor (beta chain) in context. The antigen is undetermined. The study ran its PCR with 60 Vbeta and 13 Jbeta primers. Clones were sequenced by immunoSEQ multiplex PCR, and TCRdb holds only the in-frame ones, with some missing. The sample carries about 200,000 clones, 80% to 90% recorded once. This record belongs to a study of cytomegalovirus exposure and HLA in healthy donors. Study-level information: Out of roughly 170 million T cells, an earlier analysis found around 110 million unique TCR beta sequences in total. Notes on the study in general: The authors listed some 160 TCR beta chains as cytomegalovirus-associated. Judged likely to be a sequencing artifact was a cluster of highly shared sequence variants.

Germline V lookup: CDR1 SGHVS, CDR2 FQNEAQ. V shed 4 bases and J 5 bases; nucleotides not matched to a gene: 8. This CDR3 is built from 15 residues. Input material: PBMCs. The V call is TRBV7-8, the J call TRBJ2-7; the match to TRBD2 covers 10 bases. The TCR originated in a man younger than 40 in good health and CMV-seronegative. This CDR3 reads CASSSSGGASHEQYF. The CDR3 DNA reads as TGTGCCAGCAGCTCGAGCGGGGGGGCGTCTCACGAGCAGTACTTC.